Following are 29 T cell receptor beta chains from one sample sequenced in a study of PD-L1 blockade in urothelial cancer. Sequencing used immunoSEQ multiplex PCR; TCRdb keeps in-frame clones, though not all of them. The sample has tens of thousands of clones, approximately 86% seen once. Stated time point: pretreatment peripheral blood. The sample was PBMCs, taken around atezolizumab (anti-PD-L1) treatment. These receptors came from a man between 60 and 75 years old with urothelial cancer.

This chain joins TRBV9 and TRBJ2-1; D not certain. With 2 bases removed from V and 6 bases from J, the gap between germline ends came to 3 bases. Germline V gene lookup returns CDR1 SGDLS and CDR2 YYNGEE. The CDR3 runs to 11 residues. The CDR3 sequence is CASSVSNEQFF. CDR3 bases: TGTGCCAGCAGCGTCAGCAATGAGCAGTTCTTC.

V gene TRBV5-6 combines with J gene TRBJ1-4; D unresolved. Per the germline V gene, CDR1 is SGHDT and CDR2 is YYEEEE. V was shortened by 1 base and J by 0 bases, with 10 bases between the two germline ends. This CDR3 contains 16 residues. CDR3 region: CASSLYGTSTNEKLFF. As DNA, the CDR3 is TGTGCCAGCAGCTTGTATGGCACCTCAACTAATGAAAAACTGTTTTTT.

The V call is TRBV5-6, the J call TRBJ1-1, with 7 bases lining up with TRBD1. Losses at the gene ends were 0 bases for V and 4 bases for J; bases not matched to a gene: 12. The CDR3 is made up of 17 amino acids. CDR1 is SGHDT and CDR2 is YYEEEE in the germline V gene. The CDR3: CASSLAWVQGQGTEAFF. Here the CDR3 DNA reads TGTGCCAGCAGCTTGGCCTGGGTACAGGGGCAGGGCACTGAAGCTTTCTTT.

The chain joins TRBV7-9 to TRBJ2-1; possible D gene TRBD2, 7 bases. Germline assignment: CDR1 SEHNR and CDR2 FQNEAQ (reference sequence). Trimming stripped 1 base from V and 8 bases from J, with 15 bases between. There are 15 residues in the CDR3. CDR3 sequence reads: CASSLDGGGLDEQFF. CDR3 bases: TGTGCCAGCAGCTTAGATGGGGGGGGCCTCGATGAGCAGTTCTTC.

V and J are TRBV6-4 and TRBJ1-2, with D possibly being TRBD1 (5 bases). The V end was cut by 0 bases, the J end by 2 bases, with 13 bases between. CDR1 and CDR2 from the germline V gene are MRHNA and SNTAGT. The CDR3 runs to 16 residues. CDR3 nucleotides: TGTGCCAGCAGTGACTCGAGTCGGGGGGACAACTATGGCTACACCTTC. Encoded protein: CASSDSSRGDNYGYTF.

J is TRBJ1-6 and V is TRBV7-9, with 7 bases lining up with TRBD1. Per the germline V gene, CDR1 is SEHNR and CDR2 is FQNEAQ (reference sequence). The CDR3 contains 16 residues. The trim removed 5 bases at V and 0 bases at J, leaving 4 bases unmatched. CDR3 amino acids: CASSPRDSSYNSPLHF. CDR3 nucleotide sequence: TGTGCCAGCAGCCCCAGGGACAGCTCCTATAATTCACCCCTCCACTTT.

This clone occurred a few times. V usage is TRBV7-9 and J usage is TRBJ1-6; D is unclear. The germline V and J ends were trimmed by 1 base and 10 bases, with 11 bases remaining between them. CDR3 length: 14 residues. Germline V gene data show CDR1 as SEHNR and CDR2 as FQNEAQ (reference sequence). DNA for the CDR3: TGTGCCAGCAGCTTAGATCTGGGCGAATCACCCCTCCACTTT. Translation gives CASSLDLGESPLHF. Drawing the rest from reference TRBV7-9 and TRBJ1-6, the complete variable domain is DTGVSQNPRHKITKRGQNVTFRCDPISEHNRLYWYRQTLGQGPEFLTYFQNEAQLEKSRLLSDRFSAERPKGSFSTLEIQRTEQGDSAMYLCASSLDLGESPLHFGNGTRLTVT.

The chain combines TRBV5-1 with TRBJ1-4; TRBD1 agrees at 8 bases. Germline values: CDR1 SGHRS, CDR2 YFSETQ. V gave up 4 bases and J gave up 0 bases; unmatched junction bases: 8. The CDR3 is made up of 17 amino acids. The CDR3 DNA is TGCGCCAGCAGCCCAGGGGGCGTCCCCGCAACTAATGAAAAACTGTTTTTT. Translating gives CASSPGGVPATNEKLFF.

The V call is TRBV18, the J call TRBJ1-5; D unclear. The CDR3 contains 15 residues. Germline V CDR1 and CDR2: KGHSH, LQKENI. V shed 1 base and J shed 0 bases, with 7 bases lying between them. CDR3 loop: CASSPQENSNQPQHF. CDR3 nucleotide sequence: TGTGCCAGCTCACCACAGGAGAATAGCAATCAGCCCCAGCATTTT.

The chain couples TRBV19 to TRBJ1-1; no firm D call. From germline, CDR1 is LNHDA and CDR2 SQIVND (reference sequence). The CDR3 runs 18 residues. Trimming took off 0 bases at V and 1 base at J, with 18 bases between the two ends. In DNA form, the CDR3 reads TGTGCCAGTAGTATAGACCCACCGGAGTATGGGTCGAACACTGAAGCTTTCTTT. Translated, it gives CASSIDPPEYGSNTEAFF. Using reference TRBV19 and TRBJ1-1 for the parts outside the CDR3, the full variable domain is DGGITQSPKYLFRKEGQNVTLSCEQNLNHDAMYWYRQDPGQGLRLIYYSQIVNDFQKGDIAEGYSVSREKKESFPLTVTSAQKNPTAFYLCASSIDPPEYGSNTEAFFGQGTRLTVV.

The gene calls are TRBV6-5 and TRBJ1-2, with TRBD1 matching over 11 bases. Germline CDR1 reads MNHEY; CDR2 reads SVGAGI. With 1 base clipped from V and 5 bases from J, the junction kept 6 bases outside the gene matches. This CDR3 is 16 amino acids long. Here the CDR3 reads CASSYYGQGAGYGYTF. The CDR3, as DNA: TGTGCCAGCAGTTACTACGGACAGGGGGCCGGGTATGGCTACACCTTC.

The V gene is TRBV30, the J gene TRBJ2-6; maybe TRBD2 (6 bases). V dropped 8 bases and J dropped 4 bases, with 12 bases sitting between them. CDR1 and CDR2 from the germline V gene are GTSNPN and SVGIG (reference sequence). This CDR3 has 13 residues. The CDR3 DNA follows: TGTGCCGGGGACTTTTTCGGGGCCAACGTCCTGACTTTC. It specifies CAGDFFGANVLTF.

The chain couples TRBV25-1 to TRBJ1-6, with a possible D match to TRBD1 (6 bases). The CDR3 loop spans 16 amino acids. V was pared by 4 bases and J by 0 bases, with 10 bases between. Germline lookup yields CDR1 MGHDK and CDR2 SYGVNS. CDR3 loop: CASSGTGSSYNSPLHF. CDR3 DNA sequence: TGTGCCAGCAGTGGAACAGGGAGCTCCTATAATTCACCCCTCCACTTT.

The chain carries TRBV18 and TRBJ2-2; D is uncertain. Germline V CDR1 and CDR2: KGHSH, LQKENI. Deletions cut 5 bases from V and 0 bases from J, with 10 bases between. CDR3 length equals 15 residues. The CDR3 loop is CASSIANSNTGELFF. For the CDR3, the DNA is TGTGCCAGCTCAATTGCAAACTCGAACACCGGGGAGCTGTTTTTT.

This sequence joins TRBV6-5 and TRBJ1-1, with 7 bases that match TRBD1. Trimming took 10 bases from V and 14 from J; bases not matched to a gene: 10. Germline V CDR1 and CDR2: MNHEY, SVGAGI. The CDR3 is 10 residues long. CDR3 in DNA: TGTGCCACCTTCGTCGACAGGGCCTTCTTT. It specifies CATFVDRAFF.

This clone was detected only once. V and J are TRBV11-2 and TRBJ2-7, with D unclear. The ends were cut back, 5 bases at V and 2 bases at J, with 13 bases in the middle. Looked up from germline, CDR1 is SGHAT and CDR2 is FQNNGV. This CDR3 is 14 amino acids long. The CDR3 DNA reads TGTGCCAGCAGCCCCGTATTTTCCCCCTACGAGCAGTACTTC. Amino acids: CASSPVFSPYEQYF.

The rearrangement uses TRBV19 and TRBJ1-2, with no clear D. The CDR3 covers 15 residues. Germline V gene data show CDR1 as LNHDA and CDR2 as SQIVND (reference sequence). Trimming cost V 6 bases and J 5 bases, with 19 bases left between them. DNA of the CDR3: TGTGCCAGTAGCCCGGACTCCCGAAAGGGATATGGCTACACCTTC. Its protein is CASSPDSRKGYGYTF.

The chain recombines TRBV19 with TRBJ2-3, with 10 bases aligning to TRBD2. Losses at the gene ends were 9 bases for V and 0 bases for J; bases not matched to a gene: 6. The CDR3 runs 15 residues. CDR1 and CDR2 (germline): LNHDA, SQIVND (reference sequence). The CDR3: CASLTSGASTDTQYF. The CDR3 coding sequence is TGTGCCAGCCTAACTAGCGGGGCTAGCACAGATACGCAGTATTTT. The full variable domain, in which reference TRBV19 and TRBJ2-3 provide the parts outside the CDR3, is DGGITQSPKYLFRKEGQNVTLSCEQNLNHDAMYWYRQDPGQGLRLIYYSQIVNDFQKGDIAEGYSVSREKKESFPLTVTSAQKNPTAFYLCASLTSGASTDTQYFGPGTRLTVL.

The J gene is TRBJ2-1, the V gene TRBV7-9; possibly TRBD2 for D (6 bases). Germline-derived CDR1 and CDR2 are SEHNR and FQNEAQ (reference sequence). The CDR3 is 15 residues long. V lost 5 bases and J 4 bases, leaving 15 bases between the germline ends. The CDR3 reads CASSPLGGVYNEQFF. Here the CDR3 DNA reads TGTGCCAGCAGCCCGCTGGGCGGGGTTTACAATGAGCAGTTCTTC.

The V and J genes are TRBV7-9 and TRBJ2-1; tentatively, D is TRBD2 (5 bases). The CDR3 runs 13 residues. V was trimmed by 0 bases and J by 9 bases, leaving 9 bases between them. CDR1 is SEHNR and CDR2 is FQNEAQ in the germline V gene (reference sequence). This chain's CDR3 is CASSLAMGSEQFF. The CDR3 DNA is TGTGCCAGCAGCTTAGCCATGGGGAGTGAGCAGTTCTTC.

The CDR3 nucleotides read TGTGCCAGCAGCCTCGAGGGTGGTCAGCCCCAGCATTTT. Translated, it gives CASSLEGGQPQHF. The chain carries TRBV7-6 and TRBJ1-5; D gene uncertain. There are 13 residues in the CDR3. Trimming stripped 5 bases from V and 6 bases from J, with 11 bases between. Germline V gives CDR1 SGHVS, CDR2 FNYEAQ. The whole variable domain, remainder taken from reference TRBV7-6 and TRBJ1-5, is GAGVSQSPRYKVTKRGQDVALRCDPISGHVSLYWYRQALGQGPEFLTYFNYEAQQDKSGLPNDRFSAERPEGSISTLTIQRTEQRDSAMYRCASSLEGGQPQHFGDGTRLSIL.

Turning to this clone: The sample holds other DNA sequences that translate to the same CDR3. The chain employs TRBV11-3 and TRBJ1-1, with no clear D. Trimming removed 1 base at V and 1 base at J, with 7 bases between. The germline gives CDR1 SGHNT, CDR2 YENEEA. The CDR3 has 14 amino acids. The CDR3 is CASSLGRANTEAFF. As DNA, the CDR3 is TGTGCCAGCAGCTTAGGGCGGGCGAACACTGAAGCTTTCTTT.

This clone is a singleton in its sample. This chain joins TRBV4-1 and TRBJ1-2; 7 bases are shared with TRBD1. CDR1 is MGHRA, CDR2 YSYEKL, per germline. The CDR3 loop spans 15 amino acids. Germline trimming cut 0 bases from V and 4 bases from J; bases unmatched to any gene: 5. CDR3 in amino acids: CASSQDAGQIYGYTF. The DNA for the CDR3 is TGCGCCAGCAGCCAAGATGCGGGACAGATCTATGGCTACACCTTC.

The chain uses TRBV6-1 and TRBJ1-1, with D unclear. The CDR3 is made up of 15 amino acids. Per germline, CDR1 MNHNS and CDR2 SASEGT. Trimming cost V 4 bases and J 0 bases, with 12 bases left between them. The CDR3 is CASSVSRLLNTEAFF. The DNA for the CDR3 is TGTGCCAGCAGTGTGAGCAGGCTGCTGAACACTGAAGCTTTCTTT.

The J gene is TRBJ2-7, the V gene TRBV7-9, with 9 bases that match TRBD1. Germline CDR1 SEHNR, CDR2 FQNEAQ (reference sequence). V trimming: 3 bases; J trimming: 5 bases; junction bases outside the gene matches: 5. The CDR3 runs to 14 residues. The CDR3 DNA reads as TGTGCCAGCAGCTTTTTGGGACAGGGCGACGAGCAGTACTTC. This encodes CASSFLGQGDEQYF.

CDR3 loop: CAWIPGQRPGNTIYF. The CDR3 coding sequence is TGTGCCTGGATCCCCGGACAGAGGCCAGGAAACACCATATATTTT. The genes are TRBV30 and TRBJ1-3; tentative D call: TRBD1 (6 bases). V shed 4 bases and J shed 4 bases, with 17 bases lying between them. Germline V gene data show CDR1 as GTSNPN and CDR2 as SVGIG (reference sequence). CDR3 length equals 15 residues.

The V gene is TRBV14, the J gene TRBJ2-1; 8 bases are a match to TRBD2. Trimming at V came to 2 bases and at J to 7 bases, leaving 16 bases not matched to a gene. Germline lookup yields CDR1 SGHDN and CDR2 FVKESK. This CDR3 comprises 18 residues. This chain's CDR3 is CASSQWRALAGGPNEQFF. The DNA for the CDR3 is TGTGCCAGCAGCCAATGGCGTGCTTTGGCGGGGGGTCCGAATGAGCAGTTCTTC.

J is TRBJ2-1 and V is TRBV9; no firm D call. The CDR3 has 15 residues. The germline V gene has CDR1 SGDLS and CDR2 YYNGEE. The V end lost 4 bases, the J end lost 2 bases, and 13 bases lay between the germline ends. The CDR3 DNA sequence: TGTGCCAGCAGCCCAGGCTGGTCTCCCTACAATGAGCAGTTCTTC. This encodes CASSPGWSPYNEQFF.

The gene calls are TRBV14 and TRBJ2-1; D is ambiguous. CDR1 is SGHDN and CDR2 is FVKESK in the germline V gene. The V and J ends lost 5 bases and 1 base respectively, with 9 bases between them. This CDR3 comprises 14 residues. The CDR3 bases are TGTGCCAGCAGCAGTGTTGCGTCCTACAATGAGCAGTTCTTC. It translates to CASSSVASYNEQFF.